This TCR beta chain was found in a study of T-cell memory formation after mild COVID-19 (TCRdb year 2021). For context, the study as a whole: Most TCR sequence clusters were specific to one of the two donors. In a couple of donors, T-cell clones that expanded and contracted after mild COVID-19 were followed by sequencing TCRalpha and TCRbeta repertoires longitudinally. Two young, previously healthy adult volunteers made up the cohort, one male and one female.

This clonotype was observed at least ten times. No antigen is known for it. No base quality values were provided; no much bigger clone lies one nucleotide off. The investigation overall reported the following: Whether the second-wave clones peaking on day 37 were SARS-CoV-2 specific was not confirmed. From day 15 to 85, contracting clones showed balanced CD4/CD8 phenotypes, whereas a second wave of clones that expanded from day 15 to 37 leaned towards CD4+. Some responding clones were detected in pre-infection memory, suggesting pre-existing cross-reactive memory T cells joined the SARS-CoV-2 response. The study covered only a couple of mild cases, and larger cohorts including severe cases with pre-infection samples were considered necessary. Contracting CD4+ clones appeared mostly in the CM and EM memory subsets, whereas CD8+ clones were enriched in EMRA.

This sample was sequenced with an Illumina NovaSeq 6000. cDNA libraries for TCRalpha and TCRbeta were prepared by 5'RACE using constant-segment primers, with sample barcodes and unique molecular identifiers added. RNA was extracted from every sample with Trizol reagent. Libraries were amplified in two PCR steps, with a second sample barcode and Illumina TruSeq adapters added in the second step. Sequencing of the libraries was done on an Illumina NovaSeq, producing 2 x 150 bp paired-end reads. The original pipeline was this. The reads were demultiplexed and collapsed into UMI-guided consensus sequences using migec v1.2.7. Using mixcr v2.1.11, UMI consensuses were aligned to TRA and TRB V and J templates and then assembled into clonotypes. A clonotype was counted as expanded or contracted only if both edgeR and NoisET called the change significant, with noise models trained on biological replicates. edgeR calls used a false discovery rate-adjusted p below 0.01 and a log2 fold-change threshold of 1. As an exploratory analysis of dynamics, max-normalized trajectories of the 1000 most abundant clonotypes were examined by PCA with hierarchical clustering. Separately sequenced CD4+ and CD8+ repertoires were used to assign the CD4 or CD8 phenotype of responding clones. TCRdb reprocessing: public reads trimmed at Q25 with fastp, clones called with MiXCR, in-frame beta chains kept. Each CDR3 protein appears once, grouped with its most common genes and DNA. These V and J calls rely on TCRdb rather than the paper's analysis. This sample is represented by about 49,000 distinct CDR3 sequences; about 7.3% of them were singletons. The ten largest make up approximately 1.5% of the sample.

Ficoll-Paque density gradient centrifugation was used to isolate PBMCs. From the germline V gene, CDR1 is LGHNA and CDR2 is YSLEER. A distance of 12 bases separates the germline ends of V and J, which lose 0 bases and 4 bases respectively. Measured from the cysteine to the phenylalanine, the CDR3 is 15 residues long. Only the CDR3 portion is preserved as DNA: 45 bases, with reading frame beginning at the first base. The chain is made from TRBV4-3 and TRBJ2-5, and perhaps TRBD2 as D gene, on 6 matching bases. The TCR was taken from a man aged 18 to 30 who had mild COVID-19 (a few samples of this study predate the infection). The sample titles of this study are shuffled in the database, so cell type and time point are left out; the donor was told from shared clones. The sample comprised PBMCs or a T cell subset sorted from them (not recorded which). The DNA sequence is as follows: TGCGCCAGCAGCCAAGATTTTGACGGGAGAGAGACCCAGTACTTC. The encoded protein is CASSQDFDGRETQYF.